A selection of T cell receptor beta chains follows, all from one sample in a study of beta chain features in type 1 diabetes. This table comes from immunoSEQ multiplex PCR, and its TCRdb copy is limited to in-frame clones, with some not included. The sample has approximately 380,000 clones, approximately 15% seen once. What was sequenced was naive CD4+ T cells from blood. The source is a woman younger than 35 in good health. Each CDR3 is given with its conserved first and last residue. The D gene is left open where the match is weak. Clone sizes are given selectively: once, few, many, or a class where the clone is expanded.

d_gene	len	v_gene	abundance	j_gene	CDR3aa	CDR3nt
TRBD1	14	TRBV30	NA	TRBJ1-1	CAWRSGGAKTEAFF	TGTGCCTGGAGATCAGGGGGCGCAAAGACTGAAGCTTTCTTT
NA	12	TRBV30	NA	TRBJ2-1	CGTSFSYNEQFF	TGTGGTACTAGCTTCTCCTACAATGAGCAGTTCTTC
NA	18	TRBV15	few	TRBJ2-6	CATSRDFSGNSGANVLTF	TGTGCCACCAGCAGAGATTTTTCCGGGAACTCTGGGGCCAACGTCCTGACTTTC
NA	17	TRBV5-4	NA	TRBJ2-2	CASSFPRGRRNTGELFF	TGTGCCAGCAGCTTCCCCCGCGGAAGGAGGAACACCGGGGAGCTGTTTTTT
NA	13	TRBV18	few	TRBJ2-5	CASSPNRDGTQYF	TGTGCCAGCTCACCAAACAGGGACGGGACCCAGTACTTC
NA	17	TRBV7-2	few	TRBJ2-2	CASSFSGSTTDTGELFF	TGTGCCAGCAGCTTCAGCGGCTCGACGACGGACACCGGGGAGCTGTTTTTT
NA	14	TRBV7-8	NA	TRBJ2-4	CASSQRAAGDIQYF	TGTGCCAGCAGCCAAAGGGCGGCAGGGGACATTCAGTACTTC
TRBD1	14	TRBV28	NA	TRBJ2-7	CASSSGQITYEQYF	TGTGCCAGCAGTTCGGGACAGATTACCTACGAGCAGTACTTC
TRBD1	15	TRBV30	few	TRBJ1-4	CAWSVPGTGGGKLFF	TGTGCCTGGAGTGTTCCTGGGACAGGAGGTGGAAAACTGTTTTTT
NA	15	TRBV14	NA	TRBJ2-7	CASSQMQGKRREQYF	TGTGCCAGCAGCCAAATGCAGGGAAAAAGACGCGAGCAGTACTTC
NA	13	TRBV28	few	TRBJ2-7	CASSLGSIYEQYF	TGTGCCAGCAGTTTAGGTAGTATCTACGAGCAGTACTTC
NA	16	TRBV18	NA	TRBJ1-2	CASADPMDRVNYGYTF	TGTGCCAGCGCCGATCCCATGGACAGAGTCAACTATGGCTACACCTTC
TRBD2	16	TRBV11-2	NA	TRBJ2-1	CASSSLGAGDLGEQFF	TGTGCCAGCAGCTCCCTAGGGGCGGGAGATTTGGGTGAGCAGTTCTTC
TRBD1	15	TRBV19	once	TRBJ2-7	CASSKFRDRGNEQYF	TGTGCCAGTAGTAAATTCCGGGACAGGGGCAACGAGCAGTACTTC
TRBD1	13	TRBV19	NA	TRBJ2-7	CASSVGQGYEQYF	TGTGCCAGTAGTGTAGGACAGGGCTACGAGCAGTACTTC
TRBD2	16	TRBV4-3	NA	TRBJ2-7	CASSQDGVAGAYEQYF	TGCGCCAGCAGCCAAGATGGGGTAGCGGGAGCTTACGAGCAGTACTTC
NA	17	TRBV18	few	TRBJ2-7	CASSPAGPDFTSYEQYF	TGTGCCAGCTCACCTGCAGGGCCCGACTTCACCTCCTACGAGCAGTACTTC
NA	15	TRBV1	NA	TRBJ2-5	CTSSHRTSGRETQYF	TGCACCAGCAGCCACCGCACTAGCGGGAGGGAGACCCAGTACTTC
TRBD2	15	TRBV7-2	few	TRBJ2-1	CASSRTSGRRNEQFF	TGTGCCAGCAGCAGGACTAGCGGGAGACGCAATGAGCAGTTCTTC
NA	16	TRBV11-3	NA	TRBJ2-6	CASDGGGLGGANVLTF	TGTGCCAGCGACGGGGGTGGCCTGGGTGGGGCCAACGTCCTGACTTTC
NA	14	TRBV27	NA	TRBJ1-1	CASSLSGGNTEAFF	TGTGCCAGCAGTTTATCGGGGGGAAACACTGAAGCTTTCTTT
NA	13	TRBV28	NA	TRBJ2-4	CASRLGRPDIQYF	TGTGCCAGCAGGCTAGGTAGACCCGACATTCAGTACTTC
NA	15	TRBV27	NA	TRBJ2-3	CASSLKSGFTDTQYF	TGTGCCAGCAGTTTAAAAAGCGGGTTCACAGATACGCAGTATTTT
NA	14	TRBV2	NA	TRBJ2-2	CASRVGHYTGELFF	TGTGCCAGCAGAGTGGGGCATTACACCGGGGAGCTGTTTTTT
NA	14	TRBV29-1	NA	TRBJ2-7	CSVGGRASSYEQYF	TGCAGCGTTGGGGGCAGGGCGAGCTCCTACGAGCAGTACTTC
NA	12	TRBV11-3	few	TRBJ2-3	CASSFLTDTQYF	TGTGCCAGCAGCTTCCTCACAGATACGCAGTATTTT
TRBD2	16	TRBV18	once	TRBJ2-1	CASSPVGTRSRNEQFF	TGTGCCAGCTCACCGGTGGGGACTAGATCCCGTAATGAGCAGTTCTTC
TRBD1	13	TRBV27	NA	TRBJ2-7	CASSVTGTYEQYF	TGTGCCAGCAGCGTGACAGGGACCTACGAGCAGTACTTC
TRBD1	16	TRBV5-1	NA	TRBJ1-4	CASSPGTEATNEKLFF	TGCGCCAGCAGCCCGGGGACAGAGGCAACTAATGAAAAACTGTTTTTT
TRBD2	11	TRBV20-1	few	TRBJ2-1	CSAGTSNEQFF	TGCAGTGCGGGGACTAGCAATGAGCAGTTCTTC
NA	14	TRBV5-1	NA	TRBJ2-3	CASSLGQITDTQYF	TGCGCCAGCAGCTTGGGACAGATCACAGATACGCAGTATTTT
NA	15	TRBV15	few	TRBJ2-1	CATRVSGSSYNEQFF	TGTGCCACCAGGGTGAGCGGGTCCTCCTACAATGAGCAGTTCTTC
TRBD2	15	TRBV7-3	few	TRBJ2-7	CASSLVAGASYEQYF	TGTGCCAGCAGCTTAGTAGCGGGAGCCTCCTACGAGCAGTACTTC
TRBD1	16	TRBV9	NA	TRBJ2-1	CASSGTGGLPHNEQFF	TGTGCCAGCAGCGGGACAGGGGGCCTACCTCACAATGAGCAGTTCTTC
NA	10	TRBV29-1	NA	TRBJ2-1	CSAGLNEQFF	TGCAGCGCCGGACTAAATGAGCAGTTCTTC
NA	11	TRBV30	few	TRBJ1-1	CAWSAYTEAFF	TGTGCCTGGAGTGCCTACACTGAAGCTTTCTTT
NA	13	TRBV5-1	NA	TRBJ2-3	CASSLASTDTQYF	TGCGCCAGCAGCTTGGCTAGCACAGATACGCAGTATTTT
NA	13	TRBV18	NA	TRBJ2-7	CASSPSMTYEQYF	TGTGCCAGCTCACCATCTATGACCTACGAGCAGTACTTC
NA	13	TRBV29-1	NA	TRBJ1-1	CSVQGVLNTEAFF	TGCAGCGTACAGGGAGTCTTGAACACTGAAGCTTTCTTT
NA	15	TRBV9	few	TRBJ2-1	CASSVATQAFNEQFF	TGTGCCAGCAGCGTAGCTACCCAAGCCTTCAATGAGCAGTTCTTC
NA	14	TRBV15	few	TRBJ2-1	CATSSTRAAYEQFF	TGTGCCACCAGCAGCACGCGAGCCGCCTACGAGCAGTTCTTC
TRBD1	15	TRBV25-1	few	TRBJ2-2	CASSDDRTGTGELFF	TGTGCCAGCAGTGATGACAGGACAGGGACCGGGGAGCTGTTTTTT
TRBD1	15	TRBV5-4	NA	TRBJ2-5	CASSLERGRGETQYF	TGTGCCAGCAGCTTGGAGAGGGGGCGAGGAGAGACCCAGTACTTC
TRBD2	15	TRBV28	NA	TRBJ2-3	CASSGPSGKVDTQYF	TGTGCCAGCAGTGGACCTAGCGGGAAGGTAGATACGCAGTATTTT
NA	13	TRBV29-1	NA	TRBJ1-5	CSVAGASNQPQHF	TGCAGCGTTGCAGGGGCGAGCAATCAGCCCCAGCATTTT
NA	16	TRBV18	NA	TRBJ2-3	CASSPRTGSRTDTQYF	TGTGCCAGCTCACCGCGAACAGGGTCACGCACAGATACGCAGTATTTT
NA	13	TRBV11-3	NA	TRBJ2-5	CASSLDSVGAPYF	TGTGCCAGCAGCTTAGATAGTGTTGGAGCGCCGTACTTC
TRBD1	16	TRBV30	NA	TRBJ1-1	CAWSARTGGWGTEAFF	TGTGCCTGGAGTGCCCGGACAGGGGGCTGGGGCACTGAAGCTTTCTTT
TRBD2	17	TRBV5-1	NA	TRBJ2-3	CASSGSSGRALKDTQYF	TGCGCCAGCAGCGGATCTAGCGGGAGGGCCCTCAAAGATACGCAGTATTTT
NA	14	TRBV7-3	few	TRBJ1-2	CASSHTTGSYGYTF	TGTGCCAGCAGTCATACCACAGGGAGCTATGGCTACACCTTC
NA	13	TRBV7-2	few	TRBJ2-5	CASSSSGVETQYF	TGTGCCAGCAGCTCCTCAGGGGTAGAGACCCAGTACTTC
NA	13	TRBV2	NA	TRBJ1-2	CASSAGPYYGYTF	TGTGCCAGCAGTGCAGGGCCCTACTATGGCTACACCTTC
NA	11	TRBV10-3	NA	TRBJ1-1	CAARGNTEAFF	TGTGCCGCCAGGGGTAACACTGAAGCTTTCTTT
NA	12	TRBV6-1	NA	TRBJ1-2	CATAGDFYGYTF	TGTGCCACCGCCGGGGACTTCTATGGCTACACCTTC
TRBD1	18	TRBV7-2	NA	TRBJ2-1	CASSWHRDRLLRNNEQFF	TGTGCCAGCAGCTGGCACCGGGACAGACTCTTACGCAACAATGAGCAGTTCTTC